This TCR beta chain comes out of a study of CD8 T cells in ankylosing spondylitis. Notes on the study in general: Disease-linked clones had a CD8+ phenotype and relatively low frequency in peripheral blood. A TCR beta motif of eight highly homologous variants appeared characteristic of ankylosing spondylitis blood.

In its sample, this clonotype was seen a few times. The antigen is not known. The TCR beta libraries were generated through quantitative 5'-RACE incorporating molecular barcodes. One entry per CDR3 protein results from TCRdb running MiXCR on the 5' RACE reads. The table shows about 200,000 distinct CDR3 sequences, with 9.5% to 15% occurring only once. V lost 0 bases and J lost 1, with 11 bases in between. The CDR3 covers 15 residues. Germline loops: CDR1 DFQATT, CDR2 SNEGSKA (reference sequence). The receptor was derived from a male donor with ankylosing spondylitis or in good health (not recorded which). The chain uses TRBV20-1 and TRBJ2-3; D is uncertain. The sequencing sample was made of blood, either unsorted or a sorted T cell fraction (not recorded which). The CDR3 loop is CSARDPVTGTDTQYF. The DNA for the CDR3 is TGCAGTGCTAGAGACCCCGTTACGGGCACAGATACGCAGTATTTT.